One sample yielded the 19 T cell receptor beta chains listed below, sequenced in a study of T cell clonality in common variable immunodeficiency. This table comes from immunoSEQ multiplex PCR, and its TCRdb copy is limited to in-frame clones, with some not included. The sample contains tens of thousands of clones, none occurring once; 6.7% lies in the top ten. Which antigens these TCRs recognize remains unknown. The study, taken as a whole, reports: Reportedly, TCR beta sequences from common variable immunodeficiency showed fewer deletions and N-nucleotide insertions.

Sample: peripheral blood mononuclear cells. The receptors shown here come from a human donor with common variable immunodeficiency.

This clone has more than one count but fewer than ten. The CDR3: CASSPGQGKESTLHF. The covered CDR3 bases are TGTGCCAGCTCACCCGGACAAGGGAAGGAGTCAACC. V gene TRBV18 combines with J gene TRBJ1-6, with D possibly matching TRBD1 (5 bases). Read sequence stops 3 residues before the CDR3 end, and the germline J gene provides the missing end. Germline V lookup: CDR1 KGHSH, CDR2 LQKENI. This CDR3 comprises 15 residues.

This clone was picked up many times. The CDR3 end lies 3 residues beyond the end of the read and is filled in from the germline J gene. This rearrangement joins TRBV7-9 to TRBJ2-7; D is unresolved. This CDR3 contains 12 residues. Germline-derived CDR1 and CDR2 are SEHNR and FQNEAQ (reference sequence). Trimming stripped 5 bases from V and 6 bases from J, with 11 bases between. The covered CDR3 bases are TGTGCCAGCAGCCTAACCGATTCCGAG. The encoded protein is CASSLTDSE. The CDR3 reads in full as CASSLTDSEQYF.

This clone was picked up a small number of times. The missing CDR3 end, 3 residues past where the read stops, is filled in from the germline J gene. The V gene is TRBV6-2 or TRBV6-3, the J gene TRBJ1-1; 8 bases fit TRBD1. This CDR3 has 14 amino acids. Germline values: CDR1 MNHEY, CDR2 SVGEGT. With V trimmed by 6 bases and J by 6 bases, 9 bases remained unmatched. The sequenced part of the CDR3 DNA is TGTGCCAGCAGGGCCGGGACAGGCGGGTCTGAA. This encodes CASRAGTGGSE. In full, the CDR3 reads CASRAGTGGSEAFF.

This clone is categorized as medium-sized (0.01 to 0.1%). The read ends 3 residues shy of where the CDR3 ends; the end is completed using the germline J gene. This chain joins TRBV20-1 and TRBJ2-2, with 8 bases that match TRBD1. CDR3 length: 15 residues. Germline V lookup: CDR1 DFQATT, CDR2 SNEGSKA (reference sequence). The ends lost 6 bases at V and 5 bases at J; junction bases unmatched: 11. CDR3 residues: CSATKQGERTGELFF. The CDR3 DNA, read in part, is TGCAGTGCCACCAAACAGGGGGAGAGAACCGGGGAG.

This clone was counted only a few times. Read coverage stops 3 residues before the CDR3 terminus; the germline J gene supplies the remainder. The V call is TRBV2, the J call TRBJ1-1; 11 nucleotides align to TRBD1. Germline CDR1 and CDR2: SNHLY and FYNNEI. The CDR3 is 18 amino acids. V was clipped by 8 bases and J by 1 base; unmatched bases: 15. CDR3 in amino acids: CASGTPWTGGVRNTEAFF. Incomplete CDR3 DNA: TGTGCCAGCGGTACTCCTTGGACAGGGGGCGTCCGGAACACTGAA.

This clone showed up just a few times. The sequenced fragment ends 3 residues before the CDR3 boundary, so the rest is inferred from the germline J gene. J is TRBJ1-2 and V is TRBV19; D is uncertain. The germline gives CDR1 LNHDA, CDR2 SQIVND (reference sequence). The V end was cut by 3 bases, the J end by 7 bases, with 9 bases between. The CDR3 runs 12 residues. The DNA read from the CDR3 is TGTGCCAGTAGTATCGGAACAGCTGGC. This gives the protein CASSIGTAG. The CDR3 as a whole reads CASSIGTAGYTF.

This clone was counted ten times or more. Read sequence stops 3 residues before the CDR3 end, and the germline J gene provides the missing end. The chain is built from TRBV5-4 and TRBJ2-2, with a possible D match to TRBD1 (6 bases). The CDR3 is 15 residues long. CDR1 is SGHNT, CDR2 YYREEE, per germline (reference sequence). Deletions cut 4 bases from V and 3 bases from J, with 13 bases between. This CDR3 is CASSPRGSYTGELFF. The part of the CDR3 DNA that was read is TGTGCCAGCAGCCCCAGGGGAAGTTACACCGGGGAG.

At least ten counts were recorded for this clone. The read ends 3 residues before the CDR3 terminus; that terminus is restored from the germline J gene. The chain employs TRBV29-1 and TRBJ2-7; possible D gene TRBD1, 6 bases. Germline V gene lookup returns CDR1 SQVTM and CDR2 ANQGSEA. V was cut by 4 bases and J by 1 base, with 8 bases left in between. There are 12 residues in the CDR3. The part of the CDR3 DNA that was read is TGCAGCGTTGCGACAGGTTCCTACGAG. This gives the protein CSVATGSYE. The full CDR3 protein reads CSVATGSYEQYF.

In this sample, this clone turned up many times. The read finishes 3 residues shy of the CDR3 end, and the germline J gene is used to complete it. This chain uses TRBV7-6 with TRBJ2-3; TRBD2 agrees at 8 bases. V was clipped by 3 bases and J by 5 bases; unmatched bases: 4. Germline CDR1 and CDR2: SGHVS and FNYEAQ. CDR3 size: 14 residues. The covered CDR3 bases are TGTGCCAGCAGCTTTAGCGGGGATGGAGATACG. This gives the protein CASSFSGDGDT. The full CDR3 protein is CASSFSGDGDTQYF.

This clone was counted at least ten times. CDR3 residues: CASSLLAGASDTQYF. The CDR3 DNA, read in part, is TGTGCCAGCAGCTTACTAGCGGGGGCTTCCGATACG. The chain has TRBV9 and TRBJ2-3; 11 bases match TRBD2. The observed sequence ends 3 residues before the CDR3 terminus, with the missing tail filled in from the germline J gene. The germline V gene has CDR1 SGDLS and CDR2 YYNGEE. V shed 4 bases and J 6 bases; nucleotides not matched to a gene: 7. The CDR3 runs to 15 residues. The full variable domain, rest sourced from reference TRBV9 and TRBJ2-3, is DSGVTQTPKHLITATGQRVTLRCSPRSGDLSVYWYQQSLDQGLQFLIQYYNGEERAKGNILERFSAQQFPDLHSELNLSSLELGDSALYFCASSLLAGASDTQYFGPGTRLTVL.

The table lists this clone with many counts. The CDR3 end lies 3 residues beyond the end of the read and is filled in from the germline J gene. The chain has TRBV2 and TRBJ2-1; a weak D match, TRBD2 (5 bases). Germline lookup yields CDR1 SNHLY and CDR2 FYNNEI. CDR3 length equals 13 residues. The V and J ends lost 1 base and 9 bases respectively, with 10 bases between them. CDR3 protein: CASSEVGEGEQFF. The sequenced part of the CDR3 DNA is TGTGCCAGCAGTGAAGTGGGTGAGGGTGAG.

This clone was detected many times. The read stops 3 residues short of the end of the CDR3; the missing end is completed from the germline J gene. V usage is TRBV7-2 and J usage is TRBJ2-3; 9 nucleotides align to TRBD1. Germline V CDR1 and CDR2: SGHTA, FQGNSA. The CDR3 has 14 amino acids. V dropped 3 bases and J dropped 4; count of bases not matched to a gene: 2. The part of the CDR3 DNA that was read is TGTGCCAGCAGCTTTCGGACAGGGGCAGATACG. Amino acids: CASSFRTGADT. The full CDR3 reads CASSFRTGADTQYF.

This clone has a handful of counts. Read sequence stops 3 residues before the CDR3 end, and the germline J gene provides the missing end. This chain uses TRBV11-3 with TRBJ1-2; a weak D match, TRBD1 (5 bases). The CDR3 spans 11 residues. Germline values: CDR1 SGHNT, CDR2 YENEEA. With 8 bases removed from V and 2 bases from J, the gap between germline ends came to 6 bases. The CDR3 spells CASPGNYGYTF. CDR3 bases read: TGTGCCAGCCCAGGGAACTATGGC.

This clone was seen at least ten times. The read terminates 3 residues before the CDR3 end, so the remaining end is supplied by the germline J gene. The chain is built from TRBV5-4 and TRBJ1-2, with D hard to call. The CDR3 has 13 amino acids. Trimming removed 4 bases from V and 5 bases from J, with 12 bases in between. In germline, CDR1 is SGHNT, CDR2 YYREEE (reference sequence). CDR3 loop: CASSPDGVYGYTF. Partial CDR3 DNA: TGTGCCAGCAGCCCGGACGGGGTTTATGGC.

This clone was detected a few times. The CDR3 goes on 3 residues after the read ends, and that part is filled in from the germline J gene. The V call is TRBV7-3, the J call TRBJ2-4; 11 nucleotides match TRBD1. This CDR3 contains 15 residues. The germline V gene has CDR1 SGHTA and CDR2 FQGTGA. With V trimmed by 5 bases and J by 8 bases, 8 bases remained unmatched. CDR3 protein: CASSPDRGPKDIQYF. The covered CDR3 bases are TGTGCCAGCAGCCCGGACAGGGGGCCTAAGGACATT.

This clone was counted ten times or more. The sequenced fragment ends 3 residues before the CDR3 boundary, so the rest is inferred from the germline J gene. The chain couples TRBV12-3 or TRBV12-4 to TRBJ2-3; 11 bases are shared with TRBD2. The CDR3 totals 15 residues. V shed 6 bases and J 3 bases; nucleotides not matched to a gene: 5. The CDR3 spells CASRLAGVPTDTQYF. The part of the CDR3 DNA that was read is TGTGCCAGCAGACTAGCGGGAGTCCCGACAGATACG.

This clone was observed many times. The CDR3 extends 3 residues past the end of the read, so its final part is completed from the germline J gene. The chain combines TRBV29-1 with TRBJ2-5; 13 bases map to TRBD2. This CDR3 is built from 18 residues. V was clipped by 7 bases and J by 6 bases; unmatched bases: 20. Germline assignment: CDR1 SQVTM and CDR2 ANQGSEA. The CDR3 loop reads CSAEGLAGNRVKLKTQYF. CDR3 bases read: TGCAGCGCTGAGGGACTAGCGGGAAATCGAGTAAAATTAAAGACC.

This clone was counted only a few times. The read ends 3 residues early relative to the CDR3; the germline J gene fills the gap. V gene TRBV6-2 or TRBV6-3 combines with J gene TRBJ2-3; 8 positions agree with TRBD2. CDR1 is MNHEY, CDR2 SVGEGT, per germline. The CDR3 has 17 amino acids. Germline trimming cut 6 bases from V and 0 bases from J; bases unmatched to any gene: 11. The covered CDR3 bases are TGTGCCAGCAGCCCCCGCGGCGGGAGGACTAGCACAGATACG. As protein: CASSPRGGRTSTDT. The entire CDR3 reads CASSPRGGRTSTDTQYF.

A remark on this clone: The read ends 3 residues shy of where the CDR3 ends; the end is completed using the germline J gene. The V gene is TRBV2, the J gene TRBJ2-1; 8 bases line up with TRBD1. Germline V gives CDR1 SNHLY, CDR2 FYNNEI. J gave up 4 bases and V 4 bases, and 3 bases lay outside the gene matches. The CDR3 runs 14 residues. CDR3: CASSVQGAYNEQFF. CDR3 DNA, as far as it was read: TGTGCCAGCAGTGTGCAGGGGGCGTACAATGAG.